The subject of this entry is one T cell receptor beta chain. There is no known antigen for this receptor. There are no base qualities to consult, and no much larger clone falls within one base. The cohort comprised fewer than 750 healthy bone marrow donors. At the time of sampling, every cohort member was nominally healthy, though immune exposures that went unrecorded were likely present. The donor tested CMV seronegative and was one of the 352 seronegative cohort members. A peripheral blood sample was collected from each donor, and TCR beta sequencing was performed on peripheral blood mononuclear cells. The Qiagen DNeasy Blood Extraction Kit was used to extract genomic DNA from the blood cell samples. This entry comes from a study of cytomegalovirus exposure and HLA in healthy donors (dated by TCRdb to 2016 to 2017). Concerning the study at large: In an earlier analysis of about 560 of the donors, 276 Gb of sequence data and 120 million or so unique TCR beta sequences from roughly 190 million T cells were reported. Class I and class II HLA loci were covered by the typing at four-digit resolution. A later genetic analysis took genome-wide SNP genotypes for about three fifths of the 666 donors and used that subset as a discovery cohort. Alongside the repertoire data, information on donor age, sex, ethnicity and CMV serostatus was compiled. A separate validation cohort of approximately 120 different subjects was used in addition to the roughly 700-subject first cohort. An early release covering 500 to 750 HLA-typed donors comprised about 290 gigabases of sequencing data and approximately 80 million unique TCR sequences. Using immunosequencing, the study profiled T cell repertoires from approximately 700 subjects and related those repertoires to cytomegalovirus serostatus. Every repertoire in the discovery cohort had been generated on one and the same sequencing platform. An earlier analysis of about 600 of the donors used high-throughput TCR beta sequencing to judge whether each TCR beta V gene segment behaved as functional or pseudogenic. Across about 370 genotyped donors of the cohort, an average of approximately 220,000 unique TCR beta nucleotide sequences per donor were sequenced, and roughly 17% of those sequences were non-productive. The aim of the study was to test whether cataloging public T cell receptors could identify signatures of past pathogen exposure. Of the roughly 420 genotyped donors, 75% to 85% were placed in the genetic ancestry cluster associated with self-reported Caucasian donors. The later analysis used no new phenotypic data to find candidate immune exposures, relying instead on TCR beta sequences and their occurrence across donors. Roughly five DR-DQ haplotypes were treated as single units for association and clustering because of strong linkage in the cohort. A later analysis re-analyzed previously published TCR beta repertoires from 666 donors and added high-resolution HLA genotyping to study TCR occurrence patterns. To predict cytomegalovirus infection status, the study combined high-throughput TCR immunosequencing, statistical association of individual TCRs with disease status, and machine learning. Typing coverage differed by locus: A, B, C, DRB1 and DQB1 were typed in about 620-630 donors, DQA1 in 522, DPA1 in around 600, and DPB1 in just under 490. Points the paper makes about the study in general: Assigning TCR associations to individual alleles was difficult when HLA alleles, especially DR and DQ, strongly co-occurred. Because counts were too low, roughly 18 rarely observed V segments, including chromosome 9 orphons, were left out of the earlier analysis of a few hundred of the donors. It was suggested by the authors that the approach could potentially be generalized to other disease states and immunological phenotypes. A further reported finding was that TCR beta sequences accurately predicted the HLA-A and HLA-B alleles for most subjects in the first cohort. According to a later analysis, TCR association rates differed among HLA loci, with DRB1 alleles showing the most associated TCRs and HLA-C alleles showing the fewest. According to a later genetic analysis, donors in an Asian-associated ancestry cluster had fewer N-insertions in productive TCRs than the roughly 670-donor mean. The study gave a list of roughly 150 TCR beta chains associated with cytomegalovirus. HLA typing was unavailable for some donors at each locus, so association tests used only the typed subset. Correlated functional status among segregating V segments might reflect linkage disequilibrium, but an unknown experimental factor could not be ruled out. Cytomegalovirus status was reported to be diagnosed by the classifier with high specificity and sensitivity in both the original and validation cohorts. The cohort was sequenced for TCR beta chains only, and without alpha or paired-chain data the features that could be detected were limited. According to a later analysis, most CMV-associated TCR beta chains appeared to be HLA-restricted, and the HLA associations seemed to be driven largely by CMV exposure. In a later analysis, HLA-associated TCR beta chains showed more clonal expansion and lower generation probabilities than non-associated chains that were equally common. A cluster of highly shared sequence variants was judged likely to be a technical artifact of the sequencing pipeline. For the cohort, immune exposure information was limited to CMV serostatus. In an earlier analysis of about 540 of the donors, most TCR beta V segments were observed in productive rearrangements about 87% or about 30% of the time, broadly matching IMGT annotations. Some IMGT-functional V segments, including TRBV6-2 and TRBV6-3, could not be told apart with the 87-base-pair reads, so those segments were excluded. A few of the identified cytomegalovirus-associated TCR beta chains were confirmed in vitro to be specific for cytomegalovirus antigens. Several of the top co-occurrence clusters appeared to be linked to parvovirus B19, influenza, CMV and Epstein-Barr virus, according to a later analysis. In a later genetic analysis, a missense DCLRE1C variant was associated with V-gene and J-gene trimming of TCR beta chains, and the association was replicated in an independent cohort. Across donors, most TCR sequences were observed very rarely, whereas some public TCRs were present in many individuals. Presence/absence analyses assumed roughly uniform sequencing depth across donors, an assumption that may not hold. Specific HLA alleles were associated with about 17,000 TCR beta sequences at a false discovery rate of 0.05 in a later analysis.

The CDR3 contains 16 residues, cysteine and phenylalanine counted. CDR3 DNA only is kept here, 48 bases in frame from base 1. Trimming leaves V shorter by 1 base and J shorter by 3 bases, with the junction holding 8 bases beyond the gene matches. In the germline V gene, CDR1 corresponds to KGHSH and CDR2 to LQKENI. Receptor amplification or capture employed the immunoSEQ multiplex PCR assay. For the multiplex PCR, a mixture combining 60 forward primers for TCR Vbeta segments and 13 reverse primers for TCR Jbeta segments was used. A multiplex PCR assay on genomic DNA amplified the CDR3 region of rearranged TCR beta genes. Amplified TCR beta libraries were sequenced as 87-base-pair reads on the Illumina HiSeq System. The source study handled its data this way. A later analysis counted some 74 million unique TCR beta chains across the 550 to 700 repertoires, and roughly 10 million of these chains were shared by at least two donors. A nearest-neighbor algorithm error-corrected the raw reads and collapsed the reads into unique sequences, merging closely related sequences to remove PCR and sequencing errors. CDR3 sequences were aligned to IMGT reference sequences to assign V, D and J gene segments. For a sequence to be retained, a match of at least six nucleotides to both a V gene segment and a J gene segment was required. Rearrangements were classified as productive when the CDR3 lacked stop codons and remained in frame with V and J, and all other rearrangements were classified as non-productive. CDR3 was defined according to IMGT convention as the region running from the second conserved V-encoded cysteine to the conserved J-encoded phenylalanine. Sequences without an unambiguous match to a single V gene segment were excluded from the earlier analysis of several hundred of the donors. In an earlier analysis of some 590 of the donors, V segments were called functional above 56.7% productive rearrangements and were called segregating when the between-donor standard deviation exceeded 5%. To diagnose cytomegalovirus status from the catalog of TCR beta chain sequences, a statistical classification framework was built. A later analysis assigned V and J genes by comparing TCR nucleotide sequences with IMGT/GENE-DB human TR gene sequences. Using the TCRdist pipeline, a later analysis assigned CDR3 sequences along with most-parsimonious VDJ recombination scenarios. A later analysis defined each TCR beta chain by its CDR3 amino acid sequence plus V-gene family, and excluded reads lacking a unique V-gene family. To address suspected cross-contamination and a sequencing artifact, a later analysis removed around 600 highly shared, low-generation-probability nucleotide sequences. A later analysis calculated a clonal expansion index for each public chain from normalized within-repertoire ranks of inferred template counts. In a later analysis, generation probabilities were computed using a VDJ recombination model fitted to out-of-frame rearrangements, and the results were checked against IGoR. In a later analysis, hypergeometric tests were used to score TCR-TCR, TCR-HLA and TCR-CMV co-occurrence, with a repertoire-size bias correction applied to TCR pairs. False discovery rates were estimated in a later analysis by permuting HLA or CMV assignments 20 times. In a later analysis, co-occurring TCRs were grouped with DBSCAN, and TCRdist sequence similarity was added when clustering was performed within HLA-allele-positive subsets. For co-occurrence clustering, repertoires with fewer than 30,000 or more than 120,000 public chains were excluded, along with roughly 5 repertoires with anomalous nucleotide sharing. What TCRdb holds here is the immuneACCESS table cut down to in-frame rearrangements. Part of the clones is not present; checked against another copy, under half of the missing clones reflect an unresolved V gene, and the others are unexplained. Clone size and the V and J calls come from that table; the DNA yielded D and trimming. Recorded for this sample are 250,000 or so clones; around nine tenths of them occurred a single time. The ten largest account for about 1.8% of the sample.

The receptor's source is a girl aged 2 to 9 in good health and CMV-seronegative. The rearrangement combines TRBV18 with TRBJ1-1; 7 central bases correspond to TRBD1. Sequencing input: PBMCs. The DNA is TGTGCCAGCTCACCACGAGGGGGCGAAGTGGACACTGAAGCTTTCTTT. It translates as CASSPRGGEVDTEAFF.